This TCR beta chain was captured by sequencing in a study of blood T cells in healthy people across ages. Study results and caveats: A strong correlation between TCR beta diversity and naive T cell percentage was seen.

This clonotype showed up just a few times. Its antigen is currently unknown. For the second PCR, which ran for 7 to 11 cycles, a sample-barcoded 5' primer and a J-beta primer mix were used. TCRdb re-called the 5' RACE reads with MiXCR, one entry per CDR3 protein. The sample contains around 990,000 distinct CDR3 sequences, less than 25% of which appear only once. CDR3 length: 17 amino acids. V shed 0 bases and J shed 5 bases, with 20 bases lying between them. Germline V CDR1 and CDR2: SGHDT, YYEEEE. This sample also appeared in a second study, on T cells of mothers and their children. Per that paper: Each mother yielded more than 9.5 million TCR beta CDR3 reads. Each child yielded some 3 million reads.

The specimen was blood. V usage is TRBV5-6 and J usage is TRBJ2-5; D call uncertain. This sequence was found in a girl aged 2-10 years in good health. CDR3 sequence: CASSLGQTSSRRETQYF. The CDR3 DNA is TGTGCCAGCAGCTTGGGGCAGACCTCCTCCAGAAGGGAGACCCAGTACTTC.